A single sample gave rise to the 23 T cell receptor beta chains below, sequenced in a study of shared clonotypes between healthy human individuals. Sequencing was performed with immunoSEQ multiplex PCR; in TCRdb, only in-frame clones are kept and a portion is missing. Here the sample spans about 1 million clones, under 80% being singletons. The sample taken for sequencing was memory CD4+ T cells sorted from blood. Stated subset: CD45RA-negative fraction. The source is a man aged 18 to 30 in good health.

This chain links TRBV7-3 with TRBJ2-3; 15 bases align to TRBD2. CDR1 and CDR2 (germline): SGHTA, FQGTGA. V was clipped by 4 bases and J by 2 bases; unmatched bases: 1. The CDR3 consists of 16 residues. CDR3 loop: CASSWTSGGATDTQYF. The CDR3, as DNA: TGTGCCAGCAGCTGGACTAGCGGGGGGGCCACAGATACGCAGTATTTT.

This clone was counted between two and nine times. The J gene is TRBJ1-2, the V gene TRBV6-5; D remains ambiguous. Trimming took off 4 bases at V and 6 bases at J, with 15 bases between the two ends. Germline-derived CDR1 and CDR2 are MNHEY and SVGAGI. CDR3 length: 14 amino acids. CDR3 loop: CASSSPGRADGYTF. The DNA of the CDR3 is TGTGCCAGCAGTTCGCCGGGCCGGGCGGATGGCTACACCTTC.

The chain has TRBV10-3 and TRBJ2-1; D not certain. The V end lost 0 bases, the J end lost 5 bases, and 8 bases lay between the germline ends. This CDR3 contains 14 residues. CDR1 and CDR2 (germline): ENHRY, SYGVKD. CDR3 residues: CAISESGSNNEQFF. CDR3 DNA sequence: TGTGCCATCAGTGAGTCCGGCTCGAACAATGAGCAGTTCTTC.

The V and J genes are TRBV10-3 and TRBJ2-3, with a possible D match to TRBD2 (5 bases). V gave up 2 bases and J gave up 6 bases, with 12 bases separating them. The CDR3 totals 14 residues. Germline V gene data show CDR1 as ENHRY and CDR2 as SYGVKD. The CDR3 spells CAISEPQRTDTQYF. CDR3 nucleotides: TGTGCCATCAGTGAGCCCCAGCGGACTGATACGCAGTATTTT.

The chain combines TRBV2 with TRBJ2-1; 8 positions match TRBD1. CDR3 length equals 14 residues. Germline CDR1 is SNHLY and CDR2 is FYNNEI. V lost 5 bases, J lost 9 bases, and 9 bases stayed unmatched. The CDR3 protein is CASSPRQGRSEQFF. The CDR3 region has the DNA TGTGCCAGCAGTCCCAGACAGGGGCGCTCTGAGCAGTTCTTC.

The chain joins TRBV6-6 to TRBJ1-1, with D maybe TRBD1 (5 bases). There are 14 residues in the CDR3. CDR1 MNHNY and CDR2 SVGAGI come from the germline V gene (reference sequence). V lost 3 bases to trimming and J lost 4 bases, with 12 bases between them. The CDR3 loop reads CASSYLQGTTEAFF. CDR3 in DNA: TGTGCCAGCAGTTATCTCCAGGGTACCACTGAAGCTTTCTTT.

This clone has only a few counts. CDR3 DNA: TGTGCCAGCAGTCCCGGACACAATCAGCCCCAGCATTTT. It translates to CASSPGHNQPQHF. V gene TRBV2 combines with J gene TRBJ1-5; D might be TRBD1 (5 bases). Germline CDR1 and CDR2: SNHLY and FYNNEI. Trimming pared 5 bases from V and 3 bases from J, leaving 8 bases between. CDR3 length equals 13 residues.

The genes are TRBV6-5 and TRBJ2-6; D is perhaps TRBD1 or TRBD2 (5 bases each). V was cut by 7 bases and J by 3 bases, with 13 bases left in between. The CDR3 contains 15 residues. Germline CDR1 is MNHEY and CDR2 is SVGAGI. Here the CDR3 reads CASTQMGVGANVLTF. DNA for the CDR3: TGTGCCAGCACCCAGATGGGGGTTGGGGCCAACGTCCTGACTTTC.

This chain links TRBV11-2 with TRBJ1-1; the D is unclear. The CDR3 runs 13 residues. The V end was cut by 5 bases, the J end by 5 bases, with 12 bases between. Germline values: CDR1 SGHAT, CDR2 FQNNGV. This CDR3 is CASSPQRVTEAFF. The CDR3 nucleotides are TGTGCCAGCAGCCCGCAGCGGGTAACTGAAGCTTTCTTT.

J is TRBJ1-5 and V is TRBV11-3; TRBD1 aligns across 7 bases. The CDR3 consists of 15 residues. V dropped 5 bases and J dropped 4; count of bases not matched to a gene: 8. Germline CDR1 and CDR2: SGHNT and YENEEA. CDR3: CASSPQGVANQPQHF. In DNA, the CDR3 is TGTGCCAGCAGCCCGCAGGGGGTAGCTAATCAGCCCCAGCATTTT.

The rearrangement links TRBV10-1 to TRBJ2-3; 9 bases map to TRBD1. The germline CDR1 and CDR2 sequences are WNHNN and SYGVQD (reference sequence). V trimming: 3 bases; J trimming: 3 bases; junction bases outside the gene matches: 4. The CDR3 loop spans 15 amino acids. The CDR3 is CASSDGGQGTDTQYF. CDR3 DNA sequence: TGCGCCAGCAGTGACGGAGGACAGGGGACAGATACGCAGTATTTT.

This clone has a count of ten or more. The chain is built from TRBV18 and TRBJ1-3, with D tentatively TRBD1 (5 bases). This CDR3 contains 16 residues. The V end was cut by 4 bases, the J end by 0 bases, with 13 bases between. Germline CDR1 and CDR2: KGHSH and LQKENI. CDR3: CASSLRDASSGNTIYF. The CDR3 bases are TGTGCCAGCTCACTCCGGGACGCGAGCTCTGGAAACACCATATATTTT.

This clone was counted only a few times. CDR3 protein: CASSPLGGASSYNEQFF. The CDR3 DNA reads as TGTGCCAGCAGTCCTCTGGGGGGGGCCAGCTCCTACAATGAGCAGTTCTTC. This chain connects TRBV5-4 to TRBJ2-1; D is possibly TRBD2 (7 bases). V was cut by 5 bases and J by 0 bases, with 18 bases left in between. The CDR3 consists of 17 residues. In germline, CDR1 is SGHNT, CDR2 YYREEE (reference sequence).

With respect to this clone: Distinct nucleotide sequences in the sample also encode this CDR3. The rearrangement uses TRBV5-1 and TRBJ1-6; 8 bases match TRBD1. The CDR3 is made up of 14 amino acids. Germline V gene data show CDR1 as SGHRS and CDR2 as YFSETQ. Trimming took 2 bases from V and 12 from J; bases not matched to a gene: 7. CDR3: CASSFAGGDQPLHF. In DNA form, the CDR3 reads TGCGCCAGCAGCTTTGCAGGGGGCGATCAACCCCTCCACTTT.

The chain joins TRBV7-8 to TRBJ2-1; 9 bases map to TRBD2. J was trimmed by 5 bases and V by 4 bases; bases with no gene match: 9. The CDR3 covers 16 residues. Germline V gene data show CDR1 as SGHVS and CDR2 as FQNEAQ. The CDR3 DNA reads as TGTGCCAGCAGCTCGCTAGTAGCGGGGGCCCACAATGAGCAGTTCTTC. This gives the protein CASSSLVAGAHNEQFF.

The chain links TRBV5-4 to TRBJ1-2; a possible D gene is TRBD1 (5 bases). This CDR3 has 14 amino acids. V was trimmed by 2 bases and J by 6 bases, leaving 14 bases between them. The germline CDR1 and CDR2 sequences are SGHNT and YYREEE (reference sequence). CDR3 sequence reads: CASSFPGQYDGYTF. In nucleotides, the CDR3 is TGTGCCAGCAGCTTTCCAGGGCAATATGATGGCTACACCTTC.

A remark on this clone: At the DNA level, this CDR3 is encoded by other sequences in the same sample as well. The chain uses TRBV11-3 and TRBJ1-1; no firm D call. This CDR3 contains 13 residues. Trimming removed 4 bases from V and 2 bases from J, with 8 bases in between. Germline V CDR1 and CDR2: SGHNT, YENEEA. The CDR3 loop reads CASSSQGNTEAFF. For the CDR3, the DNA is TGTGCCAGCAGCTCCCAAGGAAACACTGAAGCTTTCTTT.

The gene calls are TRBV4-2 and TRBJ1-2; D is possibly TRBD1 (5 bases). This CDR3 comprises 13 residues. Trimming pared 4 bases from V and 4 bases from J, leaving 10 bases between. CDR1 and CDR2 from the germline V gene are LGHNA and YNFKEQ. CDR3 in amino acids: CASSPRVGYGYTF. CDR3 coding DNA: TGTGCCAGCAGCCCCAGGGTCGGCTATGGCTACACCTTC.

As concerns this clone: Other DNA sequences of this sample code for an identical CDR3. This chain joins TRBV5-6 and TRBJ1-5, with TRBD1 identical over 7 bases. Trimming took 0 bases from V and 2 from J; bases not matched to a gene: 2. The germline V gene has CDR1 SGHDT and CDR2 YYEEEE. The CDR3 length is 15 residues. CDR3 DNA sequence: TGTGCCAGCAGCTTGGGCGACAGGGGCAATCAGCCCCAGCATTTT. Protein sequence: CASSLGDRGNQPQHF.

The chain links TRBV25-1 to TRBJ2-7; 9 nucleotides line up with TRBD1. The length of the CDR3 is 13 residues. The germline V gene encodes CDR1 MGHDK and CDR2 SYGVNS. The V segment lost 6 bases and the J segment 9 bases; nucleotides outside the gene matches: 9. The CDR3 nucleotides are TGTGCCAGCAGCTCCGGGACAGGGTGGGTGCAGTACTTC. It translates to CASSSGTGWVQYF.

The J gene is TRBJ2-1, the V gene TRBV18; 7 nucleotides line up with TRBD2. V lost 7 bases and J lost 6; bases outside the gene matches: 12. CDR1 and CDR2 from the germline V gene are KGHSH and LQKENI. The CDR3 totals 15 residues. The CDR3 protein is CASLAERGGVNEQFF. The CDR3 DNA reads TGTGCCAGCTTAGCCGAACGGGGAGGGGTCAATGAGCAGTTCTTC.

The chain joins TRBV7-6 to TRBJ2-2; no definite D call. Germline values: CDR1 SGHVS, CDR2 FNYEAQ. This CDR3 has 17 residues. Trimming stripped 5 bases from V and 6 bases from J, with 22 bases between. The CDR3 is CASSPILSIGRAGELFF. CDR3 bases: TGTGCCAGCAGCCCTATCCTGAGTATCGGTCGAGCCGGGGAGCTGTTTTTT.

This chain joins TRBV10-2 and TRBJ1-5; TRBD1 might be the D (6 bases). Germline CDR1 is WSHSY and CDR2 is SAAADI. Trimming removed 6 bases at V and 1 base at J, with 7 bases between. The length of the CDR3 is 13 residues. CDR3 sequence reads: CASSGQSNQPQHF. DNA for the CDR3: TGCGCCAGCAGCGGACAGAGCAATCAGCCCCAGCATTTT.